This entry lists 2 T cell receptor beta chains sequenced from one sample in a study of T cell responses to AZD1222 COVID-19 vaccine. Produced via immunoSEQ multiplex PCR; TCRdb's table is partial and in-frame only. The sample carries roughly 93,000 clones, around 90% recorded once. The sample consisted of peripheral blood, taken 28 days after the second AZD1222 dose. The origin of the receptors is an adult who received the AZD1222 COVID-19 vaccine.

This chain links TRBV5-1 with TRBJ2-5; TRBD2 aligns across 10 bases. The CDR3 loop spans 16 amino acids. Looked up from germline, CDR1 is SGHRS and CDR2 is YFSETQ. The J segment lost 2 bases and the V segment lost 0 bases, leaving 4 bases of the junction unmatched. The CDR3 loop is CASSLGASGGQETQYF. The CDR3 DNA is TGCGCCAGCAGCTTGGGAGCTAGCGGGGGACAAGAGACCCAGTACTTC.

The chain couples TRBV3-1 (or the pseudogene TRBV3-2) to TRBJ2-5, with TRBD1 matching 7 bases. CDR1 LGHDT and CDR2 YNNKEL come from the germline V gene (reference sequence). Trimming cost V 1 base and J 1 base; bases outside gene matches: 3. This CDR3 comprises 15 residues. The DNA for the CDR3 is TGTGCCAGCAGCCAAGGTCCAGGGGGCCAAGAGACCCAGTACTTC. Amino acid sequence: CASSQGPGGQETQYF.